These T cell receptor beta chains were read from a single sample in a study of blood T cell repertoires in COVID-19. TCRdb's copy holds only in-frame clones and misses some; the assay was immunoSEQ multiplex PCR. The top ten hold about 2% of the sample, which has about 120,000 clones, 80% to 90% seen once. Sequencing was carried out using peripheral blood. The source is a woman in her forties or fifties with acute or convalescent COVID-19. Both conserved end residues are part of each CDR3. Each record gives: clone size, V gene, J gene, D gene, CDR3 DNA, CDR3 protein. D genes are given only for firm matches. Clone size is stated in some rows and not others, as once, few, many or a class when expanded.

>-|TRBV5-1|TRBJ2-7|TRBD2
TGCGCCAGCACCAGTGGCGGGAGAAACCCCCCGTACTCCTACGAGCAGTACTTC
CASTSGGRNPPYSYEQYF
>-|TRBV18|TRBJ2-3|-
TGTGCCAGCTCACCATTTTCGGGAGCTACCACAGATACGCAGTATTTT
CASSPFSGATTDTQYF
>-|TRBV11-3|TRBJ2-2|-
TGTGCCAGCAGCATCACTCGGGGAGGGGAGCTGTTTTTT
CASSITRGGELFF
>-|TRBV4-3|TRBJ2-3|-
TGCGCCAGCAGCCAAGATTTTTTAGTCTACCACACAGATACGCAGTATTTT
CASSQDFLVYHTDTQYF
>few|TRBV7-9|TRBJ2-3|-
TGTGCCAGCAGCTCCAACACCGCAGATACGCAGTATTTT
CASSSNTADTQYF
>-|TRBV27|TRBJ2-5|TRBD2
TGTGCCAGCAGTCCGAAACTAGCGGGAGGCCAAGAGACCCAGTACTTC
CASSPKLAGGQETQYF
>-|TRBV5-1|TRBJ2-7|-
TGCGCCAGCAGTTTTACAAACAGGGACGACTCCTACGAGCAGTACTTC
CASSFTNRDDSYEQYF
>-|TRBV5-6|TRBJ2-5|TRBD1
TGTGCCAGCAGCTTGCCAGGGGGAGAGACCCAGTACTTC
CASSLPGGETQYF
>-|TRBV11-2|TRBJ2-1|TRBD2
TGTGCCAGCAGCCATGCTAGCGGGGGGGCCTACAATGAGCAGTTCTTC
CASSHASGGAYNEQFF
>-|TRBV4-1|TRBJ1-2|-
TGCGCCAGCAGCCAAGATCGGGGGAGCCGGGGCTACACCTTC
CASSQDRGSRGYTF
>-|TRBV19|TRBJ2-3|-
TGTGCCAGTAGTATAATAAGCGGGCAGGTGTCTACGCAGTATTTT
CASSIISGQVSTQYF
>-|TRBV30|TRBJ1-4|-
TGTGCCTGGAGCCGGGACTCGGGTAATGAAAAACTGTTTTTT
CAWSRDSGNEKLFF
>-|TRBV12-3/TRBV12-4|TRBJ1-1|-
TGTGCCAGCAGTTTCGGCAGGGAAGGCGAAGCTTTCTTT
CASSFGREGEAFF
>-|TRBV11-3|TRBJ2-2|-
TGTGCCAGCAGCTTAGTACAGGGGGAGCTGTTTTTT
CASSLVQGELFF
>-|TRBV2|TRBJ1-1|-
TGTGCCAGCAGAAGTCAGGGGATGGGGAACACTGAAGCTTTCTTT
CASRSQGMGNTEAFF
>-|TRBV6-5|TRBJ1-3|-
TGTGCCAGCAGTCGGACAGTCTCTGGAAACACCATATATTTT
CASSRTVSGNTIYF
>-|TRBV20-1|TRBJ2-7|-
TGCAGTGCTAGATCGGGTTTCGAGCAGTACTTC
CSARSGFEQYF
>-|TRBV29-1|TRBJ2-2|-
TGCAGCGTTCGCGGCCCGGGGTTGACCGGGGAGCTGTTTTTT
CSVRGPGLTGELFF
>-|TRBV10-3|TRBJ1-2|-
TGTGCCATCAGTCCCCGGGAGACGCTCTACGGCTACACCTTC
CAISPRETLYGYTF
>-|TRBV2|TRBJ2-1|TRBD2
TGTGCCAGCAGTGATACTAGCGGGGGATACAATGAGCAGTTCTTC
CASSDTSGGYNEQFF
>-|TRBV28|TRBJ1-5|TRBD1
TGTGCCAGCAGACGACAGGGGTCTCAGCCCCAGCATTTT
CASRRQGSQPQHF
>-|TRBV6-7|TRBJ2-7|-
TGTGCCAGCAGAGACTTTTGCGAGAGCTCCTACGAGCAGTACTTC
CASRDFCESSYEQYF
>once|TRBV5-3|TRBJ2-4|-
TGTGCCAGAAGCTGGACTCGGGAGATGTTACGGGTAAACATTCAGTACTTC
CARSWTREMLRVNIQYF
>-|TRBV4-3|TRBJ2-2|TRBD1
TGCGCCAGGGGACCAGGGGGGAACACCGGGGAGCTGTTTTTT
CARGPGGNTGELFF
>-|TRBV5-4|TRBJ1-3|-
TGTGCCAGCAGCTCCGGGAACACCATATATTTT
CASSSGNTIYF
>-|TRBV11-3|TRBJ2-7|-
TGTGCCAGCAGCTTACGGTCGAATTCCTACGAGCAGTACTTC
CASSLRSNSYEQYF
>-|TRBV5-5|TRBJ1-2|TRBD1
TGTGCCAGCAGCTCCTCGGGGACAGGGGGCTATGGCTACACCTTC
CASSSSGTGGYGYTF
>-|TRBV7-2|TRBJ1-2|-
TGTGCCAGCAGCCCCAGACTGCACAGGTCCTATGGCTACACCTTC
CASSPRLHRSYGYTF
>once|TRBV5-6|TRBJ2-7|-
TGTGCCAGCAGCTTGGGTGGGCCCGAGCAGTACTTC
CASSLGGPEQYF
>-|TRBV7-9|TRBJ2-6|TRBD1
TGTGCCAGCAGCCACCTAAGGGGACAGGGAAGCGGGGCCAACGTCCTGACTTTC
CASSHLRGQGSGANVLTF
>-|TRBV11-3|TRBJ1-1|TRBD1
TGTGCCAGCAGCTCCCTAGGACAGGGGGCCTCTCGAGCTTTCTTT
CASSSLGQGASRAFF
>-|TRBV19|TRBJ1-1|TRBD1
TGTGCCAGTAGTATATTCGGACAGGCTCCGAACACTGAAGCTTTCTTT
CASSIFGQAPNTEAFF
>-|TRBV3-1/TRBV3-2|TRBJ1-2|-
TGTGCCAGCAGCCAAGCAGGGATTCGTGGCTACACCTTC
CASSQAGIRGYTF
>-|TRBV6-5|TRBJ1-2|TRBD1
TGTGCCAGCAGTCAGGACAGGGCGAACTATGGCTACACCTTC
CASSQDRANYGYTF
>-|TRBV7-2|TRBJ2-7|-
TGTGCCAGCAGCCCGAATTGGCGGGGATCCTACGAGCAGTACTTC
CASSPNWRGSYEQYF
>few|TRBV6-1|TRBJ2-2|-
TGTGCCAGCAGTGAAGGTAGAGGTTGGAACACCGGGGAGCTGTTTTTT
CASSEGRGWNTGELFF
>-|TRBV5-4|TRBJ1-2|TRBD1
TGTGCCAGCAGCTTGGACAGGGGGGTCGGTGGCTACACCTTC
CASSLDRGVGGYTF
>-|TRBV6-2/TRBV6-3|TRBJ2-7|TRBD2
TGTGCCAGCAGCTTAGCGGGAGTGGGCGAGCAGTACTTC
CASSLAGVGEQYF
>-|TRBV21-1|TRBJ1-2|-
TGTGCCAGCAGTCAAGGATGCGGCTGTGGCTACACCTTC
CASSQGCGCGYTF
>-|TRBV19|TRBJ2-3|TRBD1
TGTGCCAGTAGTTCGGACAGGTTGGATGGAGATACGCAGTATTTT
CASSSDRLDGDTQYF
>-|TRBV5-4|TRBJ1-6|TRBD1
TGTGCCAGCAGCTCCCGACAGGGGAGCTCCTATAATTCACCCCTCCACTTT
CASSSRQGSSYNSPLHF